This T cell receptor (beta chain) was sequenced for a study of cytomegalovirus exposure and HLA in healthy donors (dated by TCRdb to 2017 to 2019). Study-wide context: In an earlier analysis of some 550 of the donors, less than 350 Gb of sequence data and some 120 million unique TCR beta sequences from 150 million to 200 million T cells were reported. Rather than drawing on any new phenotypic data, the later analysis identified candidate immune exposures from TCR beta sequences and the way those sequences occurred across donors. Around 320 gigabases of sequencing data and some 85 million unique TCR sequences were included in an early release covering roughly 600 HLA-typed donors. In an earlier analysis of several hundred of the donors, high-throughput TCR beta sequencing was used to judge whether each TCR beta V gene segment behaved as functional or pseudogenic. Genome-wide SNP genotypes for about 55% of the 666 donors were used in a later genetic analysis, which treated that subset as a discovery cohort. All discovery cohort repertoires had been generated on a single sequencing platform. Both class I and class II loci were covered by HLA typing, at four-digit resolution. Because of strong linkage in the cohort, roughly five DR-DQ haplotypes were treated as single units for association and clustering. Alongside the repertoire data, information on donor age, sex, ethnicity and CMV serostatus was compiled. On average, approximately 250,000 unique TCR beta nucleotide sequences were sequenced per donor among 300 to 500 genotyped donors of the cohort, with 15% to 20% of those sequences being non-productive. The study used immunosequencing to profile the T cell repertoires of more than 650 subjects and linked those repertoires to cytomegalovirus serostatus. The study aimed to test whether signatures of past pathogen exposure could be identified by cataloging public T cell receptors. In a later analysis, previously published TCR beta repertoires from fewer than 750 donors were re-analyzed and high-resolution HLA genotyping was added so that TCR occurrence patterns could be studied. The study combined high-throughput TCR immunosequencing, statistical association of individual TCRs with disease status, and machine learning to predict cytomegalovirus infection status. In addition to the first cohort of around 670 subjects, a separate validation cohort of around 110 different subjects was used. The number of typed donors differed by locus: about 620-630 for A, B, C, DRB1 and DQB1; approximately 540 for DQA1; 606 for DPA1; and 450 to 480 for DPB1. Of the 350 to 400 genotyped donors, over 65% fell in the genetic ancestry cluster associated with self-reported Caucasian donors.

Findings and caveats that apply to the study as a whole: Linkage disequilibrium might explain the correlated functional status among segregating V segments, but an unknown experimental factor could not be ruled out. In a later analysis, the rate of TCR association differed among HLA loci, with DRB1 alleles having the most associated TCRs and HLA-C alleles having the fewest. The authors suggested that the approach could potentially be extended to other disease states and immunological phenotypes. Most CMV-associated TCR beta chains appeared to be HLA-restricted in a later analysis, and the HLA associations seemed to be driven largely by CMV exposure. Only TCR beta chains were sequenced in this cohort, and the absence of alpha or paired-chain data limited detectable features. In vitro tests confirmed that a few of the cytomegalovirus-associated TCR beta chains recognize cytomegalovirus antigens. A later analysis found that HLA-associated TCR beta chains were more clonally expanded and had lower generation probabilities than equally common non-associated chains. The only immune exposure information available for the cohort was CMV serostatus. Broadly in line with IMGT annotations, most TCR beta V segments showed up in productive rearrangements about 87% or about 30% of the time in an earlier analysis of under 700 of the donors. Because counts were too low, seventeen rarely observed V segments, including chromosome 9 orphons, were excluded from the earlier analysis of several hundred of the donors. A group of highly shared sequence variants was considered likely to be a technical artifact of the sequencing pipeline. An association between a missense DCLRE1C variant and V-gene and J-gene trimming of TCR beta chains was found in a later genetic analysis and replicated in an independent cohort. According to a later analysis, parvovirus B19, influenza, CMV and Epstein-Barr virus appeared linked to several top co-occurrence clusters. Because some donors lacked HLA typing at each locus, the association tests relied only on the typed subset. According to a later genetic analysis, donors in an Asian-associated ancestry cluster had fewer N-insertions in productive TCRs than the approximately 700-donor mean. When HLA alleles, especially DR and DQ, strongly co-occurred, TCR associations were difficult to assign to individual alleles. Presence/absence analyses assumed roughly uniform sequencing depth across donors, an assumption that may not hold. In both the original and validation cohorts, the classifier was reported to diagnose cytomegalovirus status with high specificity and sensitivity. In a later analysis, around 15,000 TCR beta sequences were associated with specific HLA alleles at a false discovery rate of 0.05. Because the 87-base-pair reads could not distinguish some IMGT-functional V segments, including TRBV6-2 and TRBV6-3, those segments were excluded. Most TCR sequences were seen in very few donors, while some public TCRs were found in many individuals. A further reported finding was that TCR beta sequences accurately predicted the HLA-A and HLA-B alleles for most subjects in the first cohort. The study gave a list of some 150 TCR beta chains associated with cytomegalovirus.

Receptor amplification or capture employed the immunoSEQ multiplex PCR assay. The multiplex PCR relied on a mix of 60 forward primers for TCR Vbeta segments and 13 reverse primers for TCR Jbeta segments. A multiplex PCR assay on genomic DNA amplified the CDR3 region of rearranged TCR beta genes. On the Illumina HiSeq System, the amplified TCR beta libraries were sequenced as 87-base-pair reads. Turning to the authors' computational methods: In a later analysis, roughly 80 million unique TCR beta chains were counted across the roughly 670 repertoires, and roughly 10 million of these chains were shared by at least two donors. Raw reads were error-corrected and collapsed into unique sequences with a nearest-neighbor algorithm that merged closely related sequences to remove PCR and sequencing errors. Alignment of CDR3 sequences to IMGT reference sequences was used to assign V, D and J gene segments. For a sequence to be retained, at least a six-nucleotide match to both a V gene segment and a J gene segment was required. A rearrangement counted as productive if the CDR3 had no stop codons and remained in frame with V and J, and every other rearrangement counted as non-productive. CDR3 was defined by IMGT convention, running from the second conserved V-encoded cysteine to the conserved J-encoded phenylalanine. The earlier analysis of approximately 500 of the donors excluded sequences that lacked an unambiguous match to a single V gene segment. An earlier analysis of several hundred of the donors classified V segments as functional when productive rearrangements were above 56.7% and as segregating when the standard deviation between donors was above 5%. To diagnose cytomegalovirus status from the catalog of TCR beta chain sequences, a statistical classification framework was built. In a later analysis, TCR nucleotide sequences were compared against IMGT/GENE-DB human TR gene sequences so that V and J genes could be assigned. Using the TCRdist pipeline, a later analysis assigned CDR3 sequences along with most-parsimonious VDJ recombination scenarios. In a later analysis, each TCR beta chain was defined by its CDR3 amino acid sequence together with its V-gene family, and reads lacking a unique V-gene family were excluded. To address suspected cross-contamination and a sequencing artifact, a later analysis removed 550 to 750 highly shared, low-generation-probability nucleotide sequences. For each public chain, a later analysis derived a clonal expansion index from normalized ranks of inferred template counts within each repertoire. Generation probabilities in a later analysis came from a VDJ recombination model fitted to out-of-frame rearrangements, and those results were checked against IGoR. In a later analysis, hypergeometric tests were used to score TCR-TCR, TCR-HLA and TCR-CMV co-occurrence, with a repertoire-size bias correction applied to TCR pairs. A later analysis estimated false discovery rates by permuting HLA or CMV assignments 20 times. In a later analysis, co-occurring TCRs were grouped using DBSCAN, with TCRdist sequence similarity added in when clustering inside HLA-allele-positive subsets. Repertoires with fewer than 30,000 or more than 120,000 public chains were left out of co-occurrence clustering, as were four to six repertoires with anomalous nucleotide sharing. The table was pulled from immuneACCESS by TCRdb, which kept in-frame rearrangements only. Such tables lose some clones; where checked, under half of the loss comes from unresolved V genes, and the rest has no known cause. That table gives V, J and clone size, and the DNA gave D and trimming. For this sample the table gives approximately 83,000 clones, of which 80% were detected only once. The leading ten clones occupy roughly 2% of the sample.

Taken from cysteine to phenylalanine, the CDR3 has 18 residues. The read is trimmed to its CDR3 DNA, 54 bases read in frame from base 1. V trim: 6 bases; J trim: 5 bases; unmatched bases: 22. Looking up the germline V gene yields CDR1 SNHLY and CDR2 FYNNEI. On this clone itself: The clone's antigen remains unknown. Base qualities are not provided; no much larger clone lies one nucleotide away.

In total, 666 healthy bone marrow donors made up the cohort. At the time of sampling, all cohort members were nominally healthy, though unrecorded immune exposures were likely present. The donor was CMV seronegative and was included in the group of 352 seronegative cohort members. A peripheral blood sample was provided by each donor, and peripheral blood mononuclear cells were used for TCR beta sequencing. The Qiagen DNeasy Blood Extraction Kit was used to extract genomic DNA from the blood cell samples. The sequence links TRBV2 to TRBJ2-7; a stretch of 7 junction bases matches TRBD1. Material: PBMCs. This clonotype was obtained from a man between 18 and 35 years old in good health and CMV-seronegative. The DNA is TGTGCCAGCAGCCACAGGGGCTCTTCTATTTGGGGAAGGAACGAGCAGTACTTC. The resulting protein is CASSHRGSSIWGRNEQYF.